The 21 T cell receptor beta chains below all came from one sample that was sequenced in a study of identical twins. TCRdb itself ran the 5' RACE reads through MiXCR, one entry per CDR3 protein. This sample carries 600,000 to 700,000 distinct CDR3 sequences, 21% of them seen once, and the ten largest clones take around 4.5%. This sample was shared with a second study, whose subject was T cells expressing NK-cell markers.

Sequencing was carried out using PBMCs. Every receptor here comes from a woman aged 18 to 35 in good health.

V gene TRBV29-1 combines with J gene TRBJ2-3; 8 positions agree with TRBD2. Germline values: CDR1 SQVTM, CDR2 ANQGSEA. V lost 2 bases and J lost 3; bases outside the gene matches: 1. The CDR3 loop spans 13 amino acids. The CDR3: CSVEPSGTDTQYF. Written as DNA, the CDR3 is TGCAGCGTTGAACCTAGCGGGACAGATACGCAGTATTTT.

V usage is TRBV20-1 and J usage is TRBJ2-1, with D uncertain. This CDR3 has 14 amino acids. Germline CDR1 is DFQATT and CDR2 is SNEGSKA (reference sequence). Trimming took off 6 bases at V and 0 bases at J, with 12 bases between the two ends. CDR3 sequence: CSAGRVSSYNEQFF. In DNA form, the CDR3 reads TGCAGTGCCGGTCGAGTAAGCTCCTACAATGAGCAGTTCTTC.

This clonotype occurred a few times. The chain carries TRBV5-6 and TRBJ2-7; unclear D gene. V lost 2 bases to trimming and J lost 7 bases, with 13 bases between them. The CDR3 extends over 13 amino acids. Germline CDR1 reads SGHDT; CDR2 reads YYEEEE. CDR3 DNA: TGTGCCAGCAGCTTCCAGACCCTAGGGGAGCAGTACTTC. This encodes CASSFQTLGEQYF.

This clonotype was observed a handful of times. Sequence at one end of the junction differs from germline and may be a read error. The chain recombines TRBV29-1 with TRBJ2-5, with 10 bases fitting TRBD1. Germline V gene sequence: CDR1 SQVTM, CDR2 ANQGSEA. There are 15 residues in the CDR3. For the CDR3, the DNA is TGCAGCGTTTACCGGGACAGGGGATATCAAGGGACCCAGTACTTC. As protein: CSVYRDRGYQGTQYF.

This clonotype has just a few counts. The rearrangement links TRBV10-3 to TRBJ1-3; D is ambiguous. V was clipped by 6 bases and J by 1 base, with 13 bases between them. The CDR3 extends over 15 amino acids. Per germline, CDR1 ENHRY and CDR2 SYGVKD. Here the CDR3 DNA reads TGTGCCATCAGGGGAGAGGGCCCATCTGGAAACACCATATATTTT. It encodes CAIRGEGPSGNTIYF.

In this sample, this clonotype turned up a few times. The CDR3 nucleotides read TGTGCCACCGCCCAGGGGGCTGAGGGCTACACCTTC. It codes for CATAQGAEGYTF. This chain links TRBV12-3 or TRBV12-4 with TRBJ1-2, with 8 bases lining up with TRBD1. The CDR3 has 12 amino acids. Germline trimming cut 10 bases from V and 8 bases from J; bases unmatched to any gene: 9.

CDR3 in DNA: TGCGCCAGCAGCTTTAGGGGGCCTTCCACAGATACGCAGTATTTT. Translation: CASSFRGPSTDTQYF. The chain is built from TRBV5-1 and TRBJ2-3, with 7 bases matching TRBD1. The J segment lost 2 bases and the V segment lost 2 bases, leaving 5 bases of the junction unmatched. This CDR3 spans 15 amino acids. Germline V CDR1 and CDR2: SGHRS, YFSETQ.

This chain joins TRBV5-1 and TRBJ2-1; no clear D gene. V was clipped by 0 bases and J by 0 bases, with 10 bases between them. Per germline, CDR1 SGHRS and CDR2 YFSETQ. The CDR3 covers 16 residues. The DNA for the CDR3 is TGCGCCAGCAGCTTGGGGCAGACGCGCTCCTACAATGAGCAGTTCTTC. It is translated as CASSLGQTRSYNEQFF.

Here the CDR3 reads CASSFTAGGPYEQYF. The CDR3 DNA reads as TGTGCCAGCAGCTTTACCGCGGGAGGGCCCTACGAGCAGTACTTC. The genes are TRBV7-2 and TRBJ2-7; TRBD2 matches 9 bases. Germline V lookup: CDR1 SGHTA, CDR2 FQGNSA. This CDR3 is built from 15 residues. Unmatched junction bases numbered 5, after V lost 3 bases and J lost 2 bases.

In this sample, this clonotype turned up a few times. This chain joins TRBV6-2 or TRBV6-3 and TRBJ2-1; 13 bases map to TRBD2. CDR3 length equals 17 residues. Germline lookup yields CDR1 MNHEY and CDR2 SVGEGT. With V trimmed by 6 bases and J by 7 bases, 12 bases remained unmatched. The chain's CDR3 is CASRPTSGRPPTNEQFF. CDR3 nucleotide sequence: TGTGCCAGCAGACCGACTAGCGGGAGGCCCCCGACAAATGAGCAGTTCTTC.

The CDR3 region has the DNA TGTGCCAGCAGCCAAGGCGGGAATGAAGCTTTCTTT. Protein sequence: CASSQGGNEAFF. This chain uses TRBV4-2 with TRBJ1-1; D unclear. CDR1 and CDR2 from the germline V gene are LGHNA and YNFKEQ. This CDR3 comprises 12 residues. V was shortened by 1 base and J by 7 bases, with 7 bases between the two germline ends.

The chain carries TRBV2 and TRBJ2-7, with D possibly TRBD1 on 5 matching bases. The CDR3 length is 13 residues. Germline V gene data show CDR1 as SNHLY and CDR2 as FYNNEI. Trimming took 7 bases from V and 0 from J, leaving 10 bases between them. The CDR3 nucleotides are TGTGCCAGCAACAGGCTGGGCTCCTACGAGCAGTACTTC. This encodes CASNRLGSYEQYF.

This clonotype has more than one count but fewer than ten. The chain has TRBV28 and TRBJ2-3; the match to TRBD2 covers 11 bases. CDR3 length: 17 residues. Germline V gene sequence: CDR1 MDHEN, CDR2 SYDVKM. J lost 5 bases, V lost 5 bases, and 12 bases had no gene match. The CDR3 here is CASSPRGSGRAGDTQYF. CDR3 DNA sequence: TGTGCCAGCAGTCCCCGGGGTAGCGGGAGGGCCGGAGATACGCAGTATTTT.

V usage is TRBV12-5 and J usage is TRBJ2-5, with 7 bases lining up with TRBD2. CDR3 size: 15 residues. The V and J ends lost 6 bases and 0 bases, in that order; junction bases with no gene match: 7. CDR1 and CDR2 from the germline V gene are LGHNT and FRNRAP. The CDR3, as DNA: TGTGCTAGTGGCCACATCGCGGGGGACCAAGAGACCCAGTACTTC. It codes for CASGHIAGDQETQYF.

The table lists this clonotype with a few counts. This chain uses TRBV7-9 with TRBJ2-5, with 8 bases aligning to TRBD2. In germline, CDR1 is SEHNR, CDR2 FQNEAQ (reference sequence). This CDR3 spans 14 amino acids. J lost 5 bases, V lost 5 bases, and 7 bases had no gene match. The DNA for the CDR3 is TGTGCCAGCAGCCAGCGGGAGAGTTTGGAGACCCAGTACTTC. It codes for CASSQRESLETQYF.

In this sample, this clonotype turned up many times. The genes are TRBV10-1 and TRBJ2-7; D gene unclear. CDR3 length equals 13 residues. Trimming left V 6 bases short and J 2 bases short, with 11 bases between. CDR1 WNHNN and CDR2 SYGVQD come from the germline V gene (reference sequence). CDR3 loop: CASSPGSAYEQYF. The CDR3 DNA reads TGCGCCAGCAGCCCCGGGTCGGCCTACGAGCAGTACTTC.

This clonotype occurred a few times. The V call is TRBV20-1, the J call TRBJ2-7; possibly TRBD1 for D (6 bases). The germline V gene encodes CDR1 DFQATT and CDR2 SNEGSKA (reference sequence). The CDR3 spans 12 residues. V lost 5 bases, J lost 5 bases, and 13 bases lay in between. The CDR3 sequence: CSAWTVTNEQYF. In DNA, the CDR3 is TGCAGTGCTTGGACAGTTACGAACGAGCAGTACTTC.

At least ten counts were recorded for this clonotype. The chain recombines TRBV29-1 with TRBJ2-1; D is uncertain. V lost 3 bases to trimming and J lost 2 bases, with 2 bases between them. CDR1 and CDR2 from the germline V gene are SQVTM and ANQGSEA. The CDR3 runs to 11 residues. The CDR3 sequence is CSVDPYNEQFF. The DNA for the CDR3 is TGCAGCGTTGACCCCTACAATGAGCAGTTCTTC.

This sequence joins TRBV10-3 and TRBJ2-2; D tentatively fits TRBD1 or TRBD2 (6 bases each). Germline V gene lookup returns CDR1 ENHRY and CDR2 SYGVKD. Trimming removed 10 bases from V and 3 bases from J, with 15 bases in between. This CDR3 has 14 residues. The CDR3 here is CATGRGRDTGELFF. Written as DNA, the CDR3 is TGTGCCACCGGCCGGGGGCGGGACACCGGGGAGCTGTTTTTT.

V and J are TRBV5-5 and TRBJ2-1, with D unclear. Trimming pared 3 bases from V and 4 bases from J, leaving 8 bases between. Germline V gives CDR1 SGHKS, CDR2 YYEKEE (reference sequence). This CDR3 spans 13 amino acids. This chain's CDR3 is CASSSRRYNEQFF. The CDR3, as DNA: TGTGCCAGCAGCTCGCGCAGGTACAATGAGCAGTTCTTC. The full variable domain, in which reference TRBV5-5 and TRBJ2-1 provide the parts outside the CDR3, is DAGVTQSPTHLIKTRGQQVTLRCSPISGHKSVSWYQQVLGQGPQFIFQYYEKEERGRGNFPDRFSARQFPNYSSELNVNALLLGDSALYLCASSSRRYNEQFFGPGTRLTVL.

This clonotype has at least ten counts. J is TRBJ2-7 and V is TRBV18, with 9 bases lining up with TRBD1. Germline V lookup: CDR1 KGHSH, CDR2 LQKENI. With V trimmed by 0 bases and J by 3 bases, 0 bases remained unmatched. CDR3 length: 14 residues. In DNA, the CDR3 is TGTGCCAGCTCACCACCGGGACAGGGCTACGAGCAGTACTTC. It encodes CASSPPGQGYEQYF.